Each of the 7 T cell receptor beta chains below was sequenced from the same sample in a study of blood T cell repertoires in COVID-19. Assay used: immunoSEQ multiplex PCR; TCRdb lists only in-frame clones, some missing. Of some 260,000 clones in the sample, approximately 88% were seen once. Specimen: peripheral blood. Receptors originate from a woman aged 30 to 39 with COVID-19, enrolled during active disease.

This rearrangement joins TRBV11-2 to TRBJ1-1; D ambiguous. This CDR3 has 12 residues. Per germline, CDR1 SGHAT and CDR2 FQNNGV. The V and J ends lost 5 bases and 1 base respectively, with 5 bases between them. CDR3 sequence: CASSLTNTEAFF. CDR3 nucleotide sequence: TGTGCCAGCAGCCTAACGAACACTGAAGCTTTCTTT. Using reference TRBV11-2 and TRBJ1-1 for the parts outside the CDR3, the full variable domain is EAGVAQSPRYKIIEKRQSVAFWCNPISGHATLYWYQQILGQGPKLLIQFQNNGVVDDSQLPKDRFSAERLKGVDSTLKIQPAKLEDSAVYLCASSLTNTEAFFGQGTRLTVV.

J is TRBJ1-2 and V is TRBV12-3 or TRBV12-4; 7 nucleotides line up with TRBD1. The V segment lost 2 bases and the J segment 7 bases; nucleotides outside the gene matches: 4. The CDR3 runs to 13 residues. CDR3 sequence (DNA): TGTGCCAGCAGTTTACCGGGACAGAGTGGCTACACCTTC. Translated, it gives CASSLPGQSGYTF.

The genes are TRBV6-5 and TRBJ2-5, with 7 bases matching TRBD2. J gave up 4 bases and V 6 bases, and 11 bases lay outside the gene matches. The CDR3 is 15 residues long. Germline V CDR1 and CDR2: MNHEY, SVGAGI. The CDR3 DNA follows: TGTGCCAGCAGCCCCACGGGGGGTGGTCCAGAGACCCAGTACTTC. Its translation: CASSPTGGGPETQYF.

The chain links TRBV4-1 to TRBJ1-1; D is uncertain. Germline-derived CDR1 and CDR2 are MGHRA and YSYEKL. Trimming left V 1 base short and J 5 bases short, with 23 bases between. The CDR3 totals 18 residues. The chain's CDR3 is CASSQVFPLRQVWTEAFF. In DNA, the CDR3 is TGCGCCAGCAGCCAAGTTTTTCCCCTTCGACAAGTCTGGACTGAAGCTTTCTTT.

V gene TRBV3-1 (or the pseudogene TRBV3-2) combines with J gene TRBJ1-1, with 7 bases matching TRBD1. V was pared by 1 base and J by 9 bases, with 8 bases of the junction left unmatched. The CDR3 loop spans 14 amino acids. CDR1 is LGHDT, CDR2 YNNKEL, per germline (reference sequence). Written as DNA, the CDR3 is TGTGCCAGCAGCCAAGGGCCCCGGGACAGCCAAGCTTTCTTT. Translating it yields CASSQGPRDSQAFF.

This clone was picked up one time. This rearrangement joins TRBV19 to TRBJ2-7, with 7 bases lining up with TRBD1. The J segment lost 3 bases and the V segment lost 7 bases, leaving 6 bases of the junction unmatched. The CDR3 loop spans 13 amino acids. The germline V gene encodes CDR1 LNHDA and CDR2 SQIVND (reference sequence). CDR3 amino acids: CASTGGQDYEQYF. The CDR3 nucleotides read TGTGCCAGTACAGGGGGACAAGACTACGAGCAGTACTTC.

Note on this clone: Other DNA sequences of this sample code for an identical CDR3. This chain links TRBV19 with TRBJ2-2; 11 positions match TRBD2. The J segment lost 2 bases and the V segment lost 1 base, leaving 0 bases of the junction unmatched. This CDR3 contains 16 residues. Germline V gene sequence: CDR1 LNHDA, CDR2 SQIVND (reference sequence). CDR3 in amino acids: CASSIGLAGNTGELFF. CDR3 DNA: TGTGCCAGTAGTATAGGACTAGCGGGAAACACCGGGGAGCTGTTTTTT.